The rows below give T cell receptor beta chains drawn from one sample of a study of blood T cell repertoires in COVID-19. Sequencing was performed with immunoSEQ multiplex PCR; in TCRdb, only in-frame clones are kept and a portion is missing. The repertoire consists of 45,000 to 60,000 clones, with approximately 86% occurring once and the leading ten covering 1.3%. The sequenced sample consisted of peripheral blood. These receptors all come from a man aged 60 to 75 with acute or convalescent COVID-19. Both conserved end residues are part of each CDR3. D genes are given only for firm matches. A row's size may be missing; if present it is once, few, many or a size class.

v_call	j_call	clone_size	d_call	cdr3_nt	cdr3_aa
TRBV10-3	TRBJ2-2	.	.	TGTGCCATCAGTAATCCGCTCCGGGTCAACACCGGGGAGCTGTTTTTT	CAISNPLRVNTGELFF
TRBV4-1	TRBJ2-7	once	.	TGCGCCAGCAGCCCTCTTTGGGGCGGCCCCTACGAGCAGTACTTC	CASSPLWGGPYEQYF
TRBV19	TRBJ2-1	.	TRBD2	TGTGCCAGTAGACCCTCAAATCGACCCGGGACTAGCGGGAGGAATGAGCAGTTCTTC	CASRPSNRPGTSGRNEQFF
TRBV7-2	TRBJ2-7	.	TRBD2	TGTGCCAGCAGCTTGTCTAGCGGGGGGGCGGCCGAGCAGTACTTC	CASSLSSGGAAEQYF
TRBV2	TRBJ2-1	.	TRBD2	TGTGCCAGCAGTCCCGGACTAGCGGGAGGAAATGAGCAGTTCTTC	CASSPGLAGGNEQFF
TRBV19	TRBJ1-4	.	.	TGTGCCAGTAGTATAGCGGGAAAACTGTTTTTT	CASSIAGKLFF
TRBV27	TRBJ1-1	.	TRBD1	TGTGCCAGCAGTCCGCGGACAGGTTACATGAACACTGAAGCTTTCTTT	CASSPRTGYMNTEAFF
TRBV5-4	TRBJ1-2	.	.	TGTGCCAGCAGTCGTACAGGGTCTAACTATGGCTACACCTTC	CASSRTGSNYGYTF
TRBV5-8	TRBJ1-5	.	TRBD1	TGTGCCAGCAGCTTCTCACTGACAGGGAATCAGCCCCAGCATTTT	CASSFSLTGNQPQHF
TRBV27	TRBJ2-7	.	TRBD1	TGTGCCAGCAGCCCCAGGGGGCAGGGTCAAGATGAGCAGTACTTC	CASSPRGQGQDEQYF
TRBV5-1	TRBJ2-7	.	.	TGCGCCAGCAGCTTAAACGCGGGACAGTCCTACGAGCAGTACTTC	CASSLNAGQSYEQYF
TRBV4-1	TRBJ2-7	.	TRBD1	TGCGCCAGCAGCCAGCTCGGGGACAGAACTTACGAGCAGTACTTC	CASSQLGDRTYEQYF
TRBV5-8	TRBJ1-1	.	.	TGTGCCAGCAGCCGTAATCCGGACACTGAAGCTTTCTTT	CASSRNPDTEAFF
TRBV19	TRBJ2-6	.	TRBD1	TGTGCCAGTAGTAGGGACAGGGCCCCTGGGGCCAACGTCCTGACTTTC	CASSRDRAPGANVLTF
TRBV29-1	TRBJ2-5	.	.	TGCAGCGTTGAGTCGGGGGAGACCCAGTACTTC	CSVESGETQYF
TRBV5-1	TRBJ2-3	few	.	TGCGCCAGCAGCTTGGGGGACTTTGGCACAGATACGCAGTATTTT	CASSLGDFGTDTQYF
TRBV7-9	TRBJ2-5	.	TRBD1	TGTGCCAGCAGCGTTGGACAGGGCTTTGAAACCCAGTACTTC	CASSVGQGFETQYF
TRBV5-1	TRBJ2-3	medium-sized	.	TGCGCCAGCAAGTTAGCAGATACGCAGTATTTT	CASKLADTQYF
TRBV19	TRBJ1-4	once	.	TGTGCCAGTAGTATCCATTTCGTCCGGGAGACCAAACTGTTTTTT	CASSIHFVRETKLFF
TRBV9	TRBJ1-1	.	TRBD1	TGTGCCAGCAGCGCCGCCCAGGGGGCTGGGACTGAAGCTTTCTTT	CASSAAQGAGTEAFF
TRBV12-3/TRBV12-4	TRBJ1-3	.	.	TGTGCCAGTGGTGAGGCTGGAAACACCATATATTTT	CASGEAGNTIYF
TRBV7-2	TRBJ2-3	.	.	TGTGCCAGCAGCTTGCTGGACTTAACTAGCACAGATACGCAGTATTTT	CASSLLDLTSTDTQYF
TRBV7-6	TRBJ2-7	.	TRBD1	TGTGCCAGCAGCCTAGGACAGGGCGGGTCCTACGAGCAGTACTTC	CASSLGQGGSYEQYF
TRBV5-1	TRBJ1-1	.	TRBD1	TGCGCCAGCAGCTTGGCCACAGGGGGGATCGAAGCTTTCTTT	CASSLATGGIEAFF
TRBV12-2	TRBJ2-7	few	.	TGTGCAAGTCGCTTACCGGGACTAGCGGGAGGCGAGCAGTACTTC	CASRLPGLAGGEQYF
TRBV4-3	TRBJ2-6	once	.	TGCGCCAGCAGCCAAAACAGGGTCATGACTGGGGCCAACGTCCTGACTTTC	CASSQNRVMTGANVLTF
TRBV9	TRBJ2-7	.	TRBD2	TGTGCCAGCAGCGTAGATATTAGCGGGAGGGCGGGGTACGAGCAGTACTTC	CASSVDISGRAGYEQYF
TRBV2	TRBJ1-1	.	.	TGTGCCAGCAGGGGCGGGAGGGGGTCCACTGAAGCTTTCTTT	CASRGGRGSTEAFF
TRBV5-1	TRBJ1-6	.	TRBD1	TGCGCCAGCAGCTTGGAAGGACAGGGGGTTTCACCCCTCCACTTT	CASSLEGQGVSPLHF
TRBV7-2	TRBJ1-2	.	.	TGTGCCAGCAGCTTAGTGGCGAGCGGGACCAACTATGGCTACACCTTC	CASSLVASGTNYGYTF
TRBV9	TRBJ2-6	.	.	TGTGCCAGCAGCGTGTCTTACTCTGGGGCCAACGTCCTGACTTTC	CASSVSYSGANVLTF